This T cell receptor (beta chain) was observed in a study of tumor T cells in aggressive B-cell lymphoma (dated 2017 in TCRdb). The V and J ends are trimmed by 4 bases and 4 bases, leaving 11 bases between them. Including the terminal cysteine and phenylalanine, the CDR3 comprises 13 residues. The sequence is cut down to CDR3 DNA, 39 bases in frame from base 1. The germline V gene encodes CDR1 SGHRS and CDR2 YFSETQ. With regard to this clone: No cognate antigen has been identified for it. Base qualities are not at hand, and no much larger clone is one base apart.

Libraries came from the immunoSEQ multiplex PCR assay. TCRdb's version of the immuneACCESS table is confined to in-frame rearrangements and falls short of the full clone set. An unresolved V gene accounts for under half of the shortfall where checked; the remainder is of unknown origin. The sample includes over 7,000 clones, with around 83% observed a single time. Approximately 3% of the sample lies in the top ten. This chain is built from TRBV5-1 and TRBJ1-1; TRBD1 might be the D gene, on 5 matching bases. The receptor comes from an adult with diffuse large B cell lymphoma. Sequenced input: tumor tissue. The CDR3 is CASSLTVGTEAFF. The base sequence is TGCGCCAGCAGCCTGACAGTGGGCACTGAAGCTTTCTTT.